The 30 T cell receptor beta chains below were found in one sample sequenced in a study of beta chain features in type 1 diabetes. The study, taken as a whole, reports: TCRB CDR3s were moderately but significantly shorter in Type 1 diabetes patients in all four CD4+ subsets.

Expressed TCRB transcripts were sequenced because the entire RNA isolate underwent reverse transcription. Repertoires were generated with immunoSEQ multiplex PCR, while TCRdb's copy carries only in-frame clones and drops some. The data contain 150,000 to 200,000 clones, 50% to 70% of them singletons. These TCRs are of unknown antigen specificity. The sequenced material came from naive CD4+ T cells from blood. The receptor source for this set is a man aged 25 to 40 with type 1 diabetes.

The chain carries TRBV5-4 and TRBJ2-1; no clear D. The germline CDR1 and CDR2 sequences are SGHNT and YYREEE (reference sequence). This CDR3 is built from 15 residues. The V and J ends lost 4 bases and 8 bases respectively, with 19 bases between them. CDR3 residues: CASSLPGRSLHEQFF. CDR3 nucleotides: TGTGCCAGCAGCCTTCCGGGCCGAAGTCTCCATGAGCAGTTCTTC.

The chain has TRBV9 and TRBJ2-3, with 9 bases lining up with TRBD1. The CDR3 is 16 amino acids. CDR1 is SGDLS, CDR2 YYNGEE, per germline. Trimming took 3 bases from V and 4 from J; bases not matched to a gene: 9. The CDR3 DNA is TGTGCCAGCAGCGCCCGTCGACAGGGGGTGTCAGATACGCAGTATTTT. It specifies CASSARRQGVSDTQYF.

This clone has a handful of counts. This sequence joins TRBV29-1 and TRBJ2-3; 12 bases are a match to TRBD1. CDR1 is SQVTM and CDR2 is ANQGSEA in the germline V gene. The CDR3 is made up of 14 amino acids. Trimming took 3 bases from V and 5 from J; bases not matched to a gene: 3. The CDR3: CSVDGTGGVDTQYF. In DNA form, the CDR3 reads TGCAGCGTTGACGGGACAGGGGGCGTAGATACGCAGTATTTT.

There are a few counts of this clone. J is TRBJ1-4 and V is TRBV29-1; 10 positions match TRBD1. Germline loops: CDR1 SQVTM, CDR2 ANQGSEA. This CDR3 spans 13 amino acids. The trim removed 7 bases at V and 8 bases at J, leaving 7 bases unmatched. CDR3 amino acids: CSASGTGEEKLFF. The CDR3 DNA reads as TGCAGCGCCTCCGGGACAGGGGAAGAAAAACTGTTTTTT.

This rearrangement joins TRBV25-1 to TRBJ1-4; D is undetermined. V lost 3 bases to trimming and J lost 8 bases, with 10 bases between them. The germline V gene has CDR1 MGHDK and CDR2 SYGVNS. The CDR3 consists of 13 residues. Here the CDR3 reads CASSEGAREKLFF. DNA of the CDR3: TGTGCCAGCAGTGAGGGAGCCCGAGAAAAACTGTTTTTT.

The J gene is TRBJ2-3, the V gene TRBV28; D may be TRBD2 (5 bases). CDR1 MDHEN and CDR2 SYDVKM come from the germline V gene. The CDR3 runs to 10 residues. The ends were cut back, 8 bases at V and 10 bases at J, with 10 bases in the middle. In nucleotides, the CDR3 is TGTGCCAGCCGGGGAATGGCGCAGTATTTT. The encoded protein is CASRGMAQYF. The variable domain in full, completed from reference TRBV28 and TRBJ2-3, reads DVKVTQSSRYLVKRTGEKVFLECVQDMDHENMFWYRQDPGLGLRLIYFSYDVKMKEKGDIPEGYSVSREKKERFSLILESASTNQTSMYLCASRGMAQYFGPGTRLTVL.

The V and J genes are TRBV5-1 and TRBJ2-3; 9 bases map to TRBD1. V lost 4 bases, J lost 1 base, and 4 bases stayed unmatched. The CDR3 contains 15 residues. Germline V lookup: CDR1 SGHRS, CDR2 YFSETQ. The CDR3 reads CASSGRDRGTDTQYF. CDR3 nucleotide sequence: TGCGCCAGCAGCGGCCGGGACAGGGGCACAGATACGCAGTATTTT.

The CDR3 DNA reads TGTGCCAGCTTTGTCGCAGGCAGGGATAGCAATCAGCCCCAGCATTTT. It is translated as CASFVAGRDSNQPQHF. The J gene is TRBJ1-5, the V gene TRBV28, with D maybe TRBD1 (5 bases). V lost 8 bases and J 0 bases, leaving 17 bases between the germline ends. The CDR3 covers 16 residues. Germline V lookup: CDR1 MDHEN, CDR2 SYDVKM.

J is TRBJ2-1 and V is TRBV5-1; D is uncertain. Germline V gene sequence: CDR1 SGHRS, CDR2 YFSETQ. The CDR3 spans 14 residues. Trimming cost V 0 bases and J 4 bases, with 8 bases left between them. CDR3 sequence: CASSLDQLYNEQFF. The CDR3 nucleotides are TGCGCCAGCAGCTTGGATCAGCTGTACAATGAGCAGTTCTTC.

This clone was found a few times. This chain uses TRBV27 with TRBJ2-2; TRBD2 aligns across 9 bases. Germline trimming cut 6 bases from V and 5 bases from J; bases unmatched to any gene: 7. The CDR3 spans 15 residues. Germline V lookup: CDR1 MNHEY, CDR2 SMNVEV (reference sequence). CDR3 sequence reads: CASRPGLAGTGELFF. The CDR3 region has the DNA TGTGCCAGCAGGCCGGGACTAGCTGGTACCGGGGAGCTGTTTTTT.

The V and J genes are TRBV7-9 and TRBJ2-5; D is unclear. The germline V gene encodes CDR1 SEHNR and CDR2 FQNEAQ (reference sequence). The CDR3 covers 13 residues. V was shortened by 5 bases and J by 4 bases, with 11 bases between the two germline ends. In DNA form, the CDR3 reads TGTGCCAGCAGCCCTATTGCCCTAGAGACCCAGTACTTC. This translates into CASSPIALETQYF.

This clone was detected once. The chain is built from TRBV7-7 and TRBJ2-2; D gene uncertain. The CDR3 length is 14 residues. V was shortened by 7 bases and J by 2 bases, with 11 bases between the two germline ends. CDR1 is SSHAT, CDR2 FNYEAQ, per germline (reference sequence). CDR3 loop: CASMSFSNTGELFF. DNA of the CDR3: TGTGCCAGCATGTCATTCAGCAACACCGGGGAGCTGTTTTTT.

This clone has just a few counts. The chain recombines TRBV5-1 with TRBJ2-1; D gene uncertain. With 0 bases removed from V and 8 bases from J, the gap between germline ends came to 3 bases. Germline lookup yields CDR1 SGHRS and CDR2 YFSETQ. This CDR3 is 11 amino acids long. The CDR3: CASSLEDEQFF. DNA of the CDR3: TGCGCCAGCAGCTTGGAGGATGAGCAGTTCTTC.

This clone was found a few times. The chain couples TRBV4-3 to TRBJ2-1, with TRBD2 as a possible D gene (5 bases). This CDR3 region has 16 residues. Germline values: CDR1 LGHNA, CDR2 YSLEER. Trimming stripped 0 bases from V and 3 bases from J, with 12 bases between. In DNA form, the CDR3 reads TGCGCCAGCAGCCAAGAACTAGGACTGCTCTACAATGAGCAGTTCTTC. Translating it yields CASSQELGLLYNEQFF.

V gene TRBV15 combines with J gene TRBJ2-1; D might be TRBD1 (6 bases). The length of the CDR3 is 19 residues. Trimming left V 0 bases short and J 2 bases short, with 20 bases between. Germline CDR1 and CDR2: LNHNV and YYDKDF (reference sequence). The CDR3 bases are TGTGCCACCAGCAGAGATTGGGGGCGTTCGGAGACTCCCTACAATGAGCAGTTCTTC. Its protein product is CATSRDWGRSETPYNEQFF.

The chain is built from TRBV13 and TRBJ2-7; D gene uncertain. Per germline, CDR1 PRHDT and CDR2 FYEKMQ (reference sequence). Trimming left V 5 bases short and J 0 bases short, with 8 bases between. This CDR3 has 13 residues. In DNA form, the CDR3 reads TGTGCCAGCAGCCGATTACGCTCCTACGAGCAGTACTTC. Translating gives CASSRLRSYEQYF.

The chain uses TRBV5-4 and TRBJ1-2; D perhaps matches TRBD1 (5 bases). The CDR3 is 15 amino acids. Looked up from germline, CDR1 is SGHNT and CDR2 is YYREEE (reference sequence). Trimming left V 0 bases short and J 2 bases short, with 11 bases between. CDR3 in amino acids: CASSLGSGRNYGYTF. The DNA of the CDR3 is TGTGCCAGCAGCTTGGGGTCAGGGAGGAACTATGGCTACACCTTC.

This chain links TRBV27 with TRBJ2-1, with TRBD2 identical over 8 bases. Germline V gene lookup returns CDR1 MNHEY and CDR2 SMNVEV (reference sequence). J was trimmed by 0 bases and V by 5 bases; bases with no gene match: 6. This CDR3 region has 16 residues. The CDR3 loop is CASSLRLASSYNEQFF. The CDR3 DNA follows: TGTGCCAGCAGTCTAAGACTAGCGAGCTCCTACAATGAGCAGTTCTTC.

The V gene is TRBV5-6, the J gene TRBJ2-3; D is perhaps TRBD1 or TRBD2 (6 bases each). Trimming took off 0 bases at V and 1 base at J, with 12 bases between the two ends. The CDR3 length is 16 residues. Looked up from germline, CDR1 is SGHDT and CDR2 is YYEEEE. CDR3 sequence reads: CASSLAVGGRTDTQYF. The DNA for the CDR3 is TGTGCCAGCAGCTTGGCTGTCGGGGGCCGCACAGATACGCAGTATTTT.

V gene TRBV5-6 combines with J gene TRBJ2-3; maybe TRBD2 (6 bases). V lost 2 bases to trimming and J lost 2 bases, with 18 bases between them. In germline, CDR1 is SGHDT, CDR2 YYEEEE. This CDR3 has 17 amino acids. The CDR3 DNA follows: TGTGCCAGCAGCTTTCCCCTTATGGGGGGTATCACAGATACGCAGTATTTT. This gives the protein CASSFPLMGGITDTQYF.

The CDR3 bases are TGTGCCAGCAGCGGACTCAGGTCTGGGGCCAACGTCCTGACTTTC. This gives the protein CASSGLRSGANVLTF. The chain carries TRBV7-9 and TRBJ2-6, with D tentatively TRBD2 (5 bases). V lost 5 bases to trimming and J lost 1 base, with 9 bases between them. The germline gives CDR1 SEHNR, CDR2 FQNEAQ (reference sequence). The length of the CDR3 is 15 residues.

The sample holds one count of this clone. The chain is built from TRBV7-2 and TRBJ2-1; 9 nucleotides match TRBD1. With V trimmed by 6 bases and J by 2 bases, 5 bases remained unmatched. This CDR3 comprises 15 residues. Germline CDR1 SGHTA, CDR2 FQGNSA. CDR3 DNA: TGTGCCAGCAGGTCGACAGGGGGAACCTACAATGAGCAGTTCTTC. Protein: CASRSTGGTYNEQFF.

The gene calls are TRBV28 and TRBJ2-1; D could derive from TRBD1 or TRBD2 (5 bases each). V was clipped by 2 bases and J by 5 bases, with 16 bases between them. This CDR3 is built from 16 residues. Germline V gene data show CDR1 as MDHEN and CDR2 as SYDVKM. The CDR3 region is CASSLIRGRLDNEQFF. The CDR3 nucleotides are TGTGCCAGCAGTTTAATACGGGGCAGATTGGACAATGAGCAGTTCTTC.

The rearrangement uses TRBV18 and TRBJ2-7, with D unclear. This CDR3 comprises 12 residues. V dropped 6 bases and J dropped 6 bases, with 12 bases sitting between them. Germline-derived CDR1 and CDR2 are KGHSH and LQKENI. The CDR3 loop is CASSSLGREQYF. The CDR3 DNA is TGTGCCAGCTCCTCCCTCGGGCGCGAGCAGTACTTC.

This clone occurred once. The chain combines TRBV9 with TRBJ2-4; D uncertain. Germline CDR1 reads SGDLS; CDR2 reads YYNGEE. Trimming pared 3 bases from V and 0 bases from J, leaving 7 bases between. The CDR3 contains 14 residues. The chain's CDR3 is CASSAERAKNIQYF. The DNA of the CDR3 is TGTGCCAGCAGCGCCGAAAGAGCCAAAAACATTCAGTACTTC.

The gene calls are TRBV30 and TRBJ2-3; D is perhaps TRBD1 (6 bases). CDR1 is GTSNPN, CDR2 SVGIG, per germline (reference sequence). The CDR3 covers 15 residues. With 2 bases removed from V and 0 bases from J, the gap between germline ends came to 12 bases. CDR3 in DNA: TGTGCCTGGAGTCCTACAGGGTCTAGCACAGATACGCAGTATTTT. This translates into CAWSPTGSSTDTQYF.

The rearrangement uses TRBV4-3 and TRBJ2-1; no definite D call. The CDR3 sequence is 14 residues long. CDR1 is LGHNA, CDR2 YSLEER, per germline. Trimming shortened V by 3 bases and J by 5 bases, and 11 bases separated the two germline ends. The CDR3 spells CASSHSDRNNEQFF. The CDR3 DNA reads TGCGCCAGCAGCCACTCCGACCGAAACAATGAGCAGTTCTTC.

The rearrangement joins TRBV7-2 to TRBJ1-1, with TRBD1 matching 8 bases. The V and J ends lost 3 bases and 3 bases, in that order; junction bases with no gene match: 3. This CDR3 comprises 14 residues. CDR1 is SGHTA, CDR2 FQGNSA, per germline. The CDR3 nucleotides are TGTGCCAGCAGCTTGACAGGGGATTACACTGAAGCTTTCTTT. As protein: CASSLTGDYTEAFF.

This sequence joins TRBV4-3 and TRBJ2-3; 10 nucleotides align to TRBD2. The CDR3 runs to 16 residues. Germline CDR1 is LGHNA and CDR2 is YSLEER. Unmatched junction bases numbered 5, after V lost 1 base and J lost 4 bases. In DNA form, the CDR3 reads TGCGCCAGCAGCCAAGCTAGCGGGGGTCTTGCAGATACGCAGTATTTT. This codes for CASSQASGGLADTQYF.

This clone was detected only once. The V gene is TRBV7-9, the J gene TRBJ2-1, with 8 bases aligning to TRBD1. CDR3 length: 19 amino acids. V gave up 2 bases and J gave up 0 bases; unmatched junction bases: 12. Germline V gene data show CDR1 as SEHNR and CDR2 as FQNEAQ (reference sequence). The CDR3 spells CASSLLVYLGTGSYNEQFF. CDR3 in DNA: TGTGCCAGCAGCTTATTGGTGTATTTAGGGACAGGCTCCTACAATGAGCAGTTCTTC.